These T cell receptor beta chains were read from a single sample in a study of shared clonotypes between healthy human individuals. Sequencing used immunoSEQ multiplex PCR; TCRdb keeps in-frame clones, though not all of them. The data hold around 1.5 million clones, with roughly 98% observed a single time. The sample was naive CD4+ T cells sorted from blood. The source is a man in his thirties or forties in good health. The CDR3 runs from the conserved cysteine through the conserved F or W. The D gene is left open where the match is weak.

NA	TRBV6-6	TRBJ2-1	CASSSGGWYEQFF	TGTGCCAGCAGTTCTGGCGGGTGGTATGAGCAGTTCTTC
TRBD2	TRBV6-5	TRBJ2-2	CASSFLAVNTGELFF	TGTGCCAGCAGTTTTCTAGCGGTGAACACCGGGGAGCTGTTTTTT
TRBD1	TRBV25-1	TRBJ1-5	CASSEFTGARNQPQHF	TGTGCCAGCAGTGAATTTACAGGGGCTAGAAATCAGCCCCAGCATTTT
TRBD2	TRBV9	TRBJ2-1	CASSASGRVYYNEQFF	TGTGCCAGCAGCGCTAGCGGGAGGGTTTACTACAATGAGCAGTTCTTC
TRBD1	TRBV5-1	TRBJ2-5	CASSRDSQETQYF	TGCGCCAGCAGCAGGGACAGTCAAGAGACCCAGTACTTC
NA	TRBV29-1	TRBJ2-7	CSVLTRDQRYF	TGCAGCGTCCTAACAAGGGACCAGCGGTACTTC
TRBD1	TRBV18	TRBJ2-7	CASSPLSTGTYEQYF	TGTGCCAGCTCACCTCTCTCGACAGGGACCTACGAGCAGTACTTC
TRBD1	TRBV2	TRBJ1-5	CASSVNIGTGHQPQHF	TGTGCCAGCAGTGTGAACATTGGGACAGGGCATCAGCCCCAGCATTTT
NA	TRBV6-5	TRBJ2-1	CASPGGGQFF	TGTGCCAGCCCGGGGGGCGGGCAGTTCTTC
TRBD1	TRBV6-1	TRBJ1-1	CASSIPGTGVPEAFF	TGTGCCAGCAGTATCCCCGGGACAGGGGTCCCTGAAGCTTTCTTT
NA	TRBV7-9	TRBJ2-1	CASSLALLAAANEQFF	TGTGCCAGCAGCTTAGCGCTCCTAGCCGCTGCCAATGAGCAGTTCTTC
NA	TRBV9	TRBJ1-2	CASSSRSLDPGVNYGYTF	TGTGCCAGCAGCTCTCGTAGCCTTGACCCAGGTGTAAACTATGGCTACACCTTC
TRBD2	TRBV7-2	TRBJ2-1	CASSLSMSSGFNEQFF	TGTGCCAGCAGCTTAAGCATGTCTAGCGGTTTCAATGAGCAGTTCTTC
NA	TRBV6-1	TRBJ2-1	CASSERRGGKSLNNEQFF	TGTGCCAGCAGTGAAAGGAGGGGAGGCAAATCTTTGAACAATGAGCAGTTCTTC
NA	TRBV7-2	TRBJ2-7	CASSNLVYSYEQYF	TGTGCCAGCAGCAACCTAGTTTACTCCTACGAGCAGTACTTC
NA	TRBV7-8	TRBJ2-6	CASSPRLDLGANVLTF	TGTGCCAGCAGCCCCCGTTTGGACTTGGGGGCCAACGTCCTGACTTTC
NA	TRBV19	TRBJ2-7	CASSTLPPAEQYF	TGTGCCAGTAGTACGCTCCCCCCAGCCGAGCAGTACTTC